These 5 T cell receptor beta chains were all obtained from the same sample, sequenced in a study of blood T cells in healthy people across ages. It was with a sample-barcoded 5' primer and a J-beta primer mix that a second PCR of roughly 6 to 12 cycles was run. TCRdb re-called the 5' RACE reads with MiXCR, one entry per CDR3 protein. The top ten clones hold around 2.9% of a sample with roughly 800,000 distinct CDR3 sequences, about a quarter of them seen once. This same sample was also part of a study on T cells of mothers and their children.

Sequences were obtained from blood. The receptors shown here come from a boy aged 5-17 years in good health.

This chain links TRBV28 with TRBJ2-1; TRBD2 matches 7 bases. Losses at the gene ends were 0 bases for V and 6 bases for J; bases not matched to a gene: 11. The V gene's germline CDR1 is MDHEN and CDR2 SYDVKM. This CDR3 has 17 amino acids. CDR3 bases: TGTGCCAGCAGTTTATGGGGGTCAGGGAGGGCCGTCAATGAGCAGTTCTTC. Its translation is CASSLWGSGRAVNEQFF.

This chain connects TRBV11-2 to TRBJ2-6, with no clear D. The V gene's germline CDR1 is SGHAT and CDR2 FQNNGV. V lost 1 base and J 0 bases, leaving 7 bases between the germline ends. The CDR3 sequence is 16 residues long. In DNA form, the CDR3 reads TGTGCCAGCAGCTTAGTTGTGAACTCTGGGGCCAACGTCCTGACTTTC. It translates to CASSLVVNSGANVLTF.

The V call is TRBV9, the J call TRBJ2-5; TRBD2 is a possible D gene (6 bases). The last part of the DNA fits TRBJ2-1 better; the J call may be wrong. Germline V gives CDR1 SGDLS, CDR2 YYNGEE. The CDR3 spans 13 residues. The CDR3 loop is CASSVGLELEQFF. CDR3 coding DNA: TGTGCCAGCAGCGTAGGACTAGAACTTGAGCAGTTCTTC.

This clonotype appeared many times. The J gene is TRBJ2-5, the V gene TRBV15; D uncertain. Trimming stripped 2 bases from V and 4 bases from J, with 11 bases between. Germline V CDR1 and CDR2: LNHNV, YYDKDF (reference sequence). The CDR3 loop spans 14 amino acids. This chain's CDR3 is CATSRSTSRETQYF. CDR3 bases: TGTGCCACCAGCAGATCGACCTCACGAGAGACCCAGTACTTC.

This chain uses TRBV20-1 with TRBJ1-4; possible D gene TRBD1, 5 bases. The germline V and J ends were trimmed by 2 bases and 8 bases, with 12 bases remaining between them. The CDR3 length is 13 residues. Germline-derived CDR1 and CDR2 are DFQATT and SNEGSKA (reference sequence). The CDR3 loop is CSARSRVREKLFF. The CDR3 coding sequence is TGCAGTGCTAGAAGCAGGGTGAGAGAAAAACTGTTTTTT.